The clone carrying this T cell receptor (beta chain) was seen repeatedly, ten times or more. The antigen remains undetermined. The sample originates from a study of post-analysis software for immune sequencing data. About the study: Courses of disease covered relapsing-remitting, secondary progressive and progressive-relapsing multiple sclerosis.

From germline, CDR1 is SGDLS and CDR2 YYNGEE. The CDR3 loop spans 17 amino acids. The V end was cut by 3 bases, the J end by 5 bases, with 23 bases between. cDNA libraries of TCR beta carried unique molecular identifiers. Each batch of 1 to 10 million T cells produced 500,000 to 550,000 cDNA molecules. TCRdb reprocessed the PCR reads with MiXCR, giving one entry per CDR3 protein. The table records over 150,000 distinct CDR3 sequences, 30% of them present only once. The study's findings and limits: Patients with multiple sclerosis recorded significantly lower normalized Chao1 diversity than controls, the study found. Samples from one preparation batch, clustered by F measure, grouped strongly together. When patients were compared with controls, about five TRBV segments were more frequent, TRBV5-6, TRBV5-1 and TRBV20-1 among them.

This sequence was found in a girl aged 5-17 years with multiple sclerosis. This chain joins TRBV9 and TRBJ2-5; a weak D match, TRBD1 (6 bases). The sequencing input was blood. The CDR3 nucleotides are TGTGCCAGCAGCGACGTAGGACCAGGGGCGGTGTACGAGACCCAGTACTTC. Its translation: CASSDVGPGAVYETQYF.